This record covers a single T cell receptor (beta chain). Its antigen is unidentified. The record originates from a study of siplizumab effects on memory and regulatory T cells. Regarding the study as a whole: A naive or memory phenotype could not be assigned to roughly 80-97% of the proliferating CD4+ or CD8+ clones. Mappable CD4+ clones that were alloreactive averaged around 70% Treg-derived with siplizumab versus roughly 27% in controls.

Sequencing used immunoSEQ multiplex PCR; TCRdb keeps in-frame clones, though not all of them. The table has 90,000 to 120,000 clones, about 90% seen once; the top ten hold 2.6%. Trimming took off 5 bases at V and 7 bases at J, with 18 bases between the two ends. The germline gives CDR1 MNHEY, CDR2 SMNVEV (reference sequence). The CDR3 totals 15 residues. The material sequenced was CD4+ T cells sorted from blood. The rearrangement uses TRBV27 and TRBJ2-1, with a weak D call TRBD2 (6 bases). This clonotype was obtained from a human donor in good health. Some clones in this sample may be carry-over from other donors' samples. The CDR3 DNA is TGTGCCAGCAGTCCCTATTATGGGAGGATGAATGAGCAGTTCTTC. As protein: CASSPYYGRMNEQFF.